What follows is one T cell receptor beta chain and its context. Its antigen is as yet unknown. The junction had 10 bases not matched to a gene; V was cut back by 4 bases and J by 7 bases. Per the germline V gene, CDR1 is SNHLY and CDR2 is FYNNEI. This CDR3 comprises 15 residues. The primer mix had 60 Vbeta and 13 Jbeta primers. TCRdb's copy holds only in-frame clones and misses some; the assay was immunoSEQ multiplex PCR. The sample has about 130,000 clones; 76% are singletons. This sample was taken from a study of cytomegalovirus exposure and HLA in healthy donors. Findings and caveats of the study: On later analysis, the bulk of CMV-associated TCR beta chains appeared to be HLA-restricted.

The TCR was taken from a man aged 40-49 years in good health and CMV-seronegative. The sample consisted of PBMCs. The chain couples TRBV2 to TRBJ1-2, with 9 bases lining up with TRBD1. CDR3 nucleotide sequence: TGTGCCAGCAGTGGCCCGGGACAGGGTATATCTGGCTACACCTTC. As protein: CASSGPGQGISGYTF.